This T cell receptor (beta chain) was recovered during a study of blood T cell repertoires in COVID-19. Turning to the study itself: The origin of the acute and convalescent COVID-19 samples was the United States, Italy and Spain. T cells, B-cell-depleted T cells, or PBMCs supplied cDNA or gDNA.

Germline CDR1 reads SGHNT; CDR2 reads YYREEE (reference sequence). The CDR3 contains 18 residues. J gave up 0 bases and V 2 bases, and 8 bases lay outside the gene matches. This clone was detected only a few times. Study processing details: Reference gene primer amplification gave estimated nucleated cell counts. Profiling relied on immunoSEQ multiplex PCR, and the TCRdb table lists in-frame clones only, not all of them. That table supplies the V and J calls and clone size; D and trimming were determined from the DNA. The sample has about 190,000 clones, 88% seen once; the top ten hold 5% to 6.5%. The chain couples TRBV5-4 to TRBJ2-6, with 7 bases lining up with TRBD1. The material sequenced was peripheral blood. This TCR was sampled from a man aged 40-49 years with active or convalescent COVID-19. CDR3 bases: TGTGCCAGCAGCTTAGATATGGGGACAGACTCTGGGGCCAACGTCCTGACTTTC. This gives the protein CASSLDMGTDSGANVLTF.